This entry concerns a single T cell receptor beta chain. Its target is not known. Repertoires were generated with immunoSEQ multiplex PCR, while TCRdb's copy carries only in-frame clones and drops some. In the table there are 5,500 to 7,000 clones, 95% of which are singletons. The sample belongs to a study of T cell repertoires in ileal Crohn's disease. As for the study in general: 35% were active smokers at surgery; median disease duration was around 8 years.

There are 17 residues in the CDR3. After removal of 2 bases from V and 2 bases from J, the junction contained 7 bases not matched to a gene. Germline loops: CDR1 SGHNT, CDR2 YENEEA. The study, taken as a whole, reports: Mucosal expansions were suggested to be mainly CD8 T cells.

The sample consisted of ileal tissue. The sequence was obtained from an adult with Crohn's disease. V usage is TRBV11-3 and J usage is TRBJ2-1; 9 bases match TRBD1. The CDR3 spells CASSLSIGDRAYNEQFF. CDR3 coding DNA: TGTGCCAGCAGCTTATCAATTGGGGACAGGGCCTACAATGAGCAGTTCTTC. Variable domain in full (rest from reference TRBV11-3 and TRBJ2-1): EAGVVQSPRYKIIEKKQPVAFWCNPISGHNTLYWYLQNLGQGPELLIRYENEEAVDDSQLPKDRFSAERLKGVDSTLKIQPAELGDSAVYLCASSLSIGDRAYNEQFFGPGTRLTVL.